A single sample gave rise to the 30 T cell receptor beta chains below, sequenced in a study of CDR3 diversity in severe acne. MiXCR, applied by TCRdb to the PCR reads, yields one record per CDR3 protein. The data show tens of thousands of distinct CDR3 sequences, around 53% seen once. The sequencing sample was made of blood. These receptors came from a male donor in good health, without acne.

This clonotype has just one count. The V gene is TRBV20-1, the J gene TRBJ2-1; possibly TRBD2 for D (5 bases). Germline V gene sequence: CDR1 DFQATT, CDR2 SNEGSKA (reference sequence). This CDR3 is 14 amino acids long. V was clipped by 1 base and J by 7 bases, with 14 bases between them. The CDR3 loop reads CSARAPGRGNEQFF. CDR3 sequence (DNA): TGCAGTGCTAGAGCCCCTGGGAGAGGGAATGAGCAGTTCTTC.

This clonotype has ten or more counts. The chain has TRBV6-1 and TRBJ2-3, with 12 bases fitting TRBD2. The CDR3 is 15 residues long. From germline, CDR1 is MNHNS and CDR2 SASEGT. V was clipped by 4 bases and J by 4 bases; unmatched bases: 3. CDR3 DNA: TGTGCCAGCAGTGGGACTAGCGGGACCTCAGATACGCAGTATTTT. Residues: CASSGTSGTSDTQYF.

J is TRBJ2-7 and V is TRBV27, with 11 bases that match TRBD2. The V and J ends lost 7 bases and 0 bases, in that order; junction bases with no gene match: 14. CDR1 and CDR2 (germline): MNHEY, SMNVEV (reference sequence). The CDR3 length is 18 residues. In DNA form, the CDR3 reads TGTGCCAGCACCTCGATTGCAACTAGCGGGGGAAGCTCCTACGAGCAGTACTTC. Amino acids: CASTSIATSGGSSYEQYF.

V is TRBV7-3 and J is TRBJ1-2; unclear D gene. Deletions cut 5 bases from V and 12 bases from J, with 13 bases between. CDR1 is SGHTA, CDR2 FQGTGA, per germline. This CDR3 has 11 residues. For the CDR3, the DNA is TGTGCCAGCAGCCCTACTAGGGCGAACACCTTC. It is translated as CASSPTRANTF.

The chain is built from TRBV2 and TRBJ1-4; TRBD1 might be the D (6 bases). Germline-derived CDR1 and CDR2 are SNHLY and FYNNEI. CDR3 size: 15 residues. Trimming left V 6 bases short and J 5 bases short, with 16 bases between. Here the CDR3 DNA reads TGTGCCAGCAGGCCTGGACAGAGCGGAAATGAAAAACTGTTTTTT. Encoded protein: CASRPGQSGNEKLFF.

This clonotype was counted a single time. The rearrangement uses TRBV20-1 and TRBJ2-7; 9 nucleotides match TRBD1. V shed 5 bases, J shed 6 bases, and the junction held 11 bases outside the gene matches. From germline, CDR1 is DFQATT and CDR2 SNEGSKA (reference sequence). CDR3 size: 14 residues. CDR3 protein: CSAPPGQGSTEQYF. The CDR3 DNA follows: TGCAGTGCTCCCCCGGGACAGGGCTCCACCGAGCAGTACTTC.

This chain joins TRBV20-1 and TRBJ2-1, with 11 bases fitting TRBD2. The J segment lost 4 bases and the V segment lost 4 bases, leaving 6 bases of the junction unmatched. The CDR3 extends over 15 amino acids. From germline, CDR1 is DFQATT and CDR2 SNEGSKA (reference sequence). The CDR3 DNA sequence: TGCAGTGCTAAAGAGGGACTAGCGGCTTACAATGAGCAGTTCTTC. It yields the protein CSAKEGLAAYNEQFF.

CDR3 sequence reads: CSVPLPIYTF. CDR3 nucleotide sequence: TGCAGCGTTCCGCTTCCGATCTACACCTTC. The chain couples TRBV29-1 to TRBJ1-2; no firm D call. V was pared by 5 bases and J by 10 bases, with 11 bases between. The CDR3 length is 10 residues. Germline V lookup: CDR1 SQVTM, CDR2 ANQGSEA.

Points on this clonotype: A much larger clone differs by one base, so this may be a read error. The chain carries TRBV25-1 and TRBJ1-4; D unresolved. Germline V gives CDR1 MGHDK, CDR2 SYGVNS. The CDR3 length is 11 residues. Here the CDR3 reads CASRENGKLFF. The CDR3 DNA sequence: TGTGCCAGCAGGGAAAATGGAAAACTGTTTTTT.

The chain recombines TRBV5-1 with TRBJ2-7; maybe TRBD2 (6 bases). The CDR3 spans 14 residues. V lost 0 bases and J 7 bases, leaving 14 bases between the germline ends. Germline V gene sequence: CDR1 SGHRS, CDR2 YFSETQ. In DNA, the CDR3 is TGCGCCAGCAGCTTGGTGGGGGAGGCGGGGGAGCAGTACTTC. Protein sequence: CASSLVGEAGEQYF. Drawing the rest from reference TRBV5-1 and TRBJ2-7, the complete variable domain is KAGVTQTPRYLIKTRGQQVTLSCSPISGHRSVSWYQQTPGQGLQFLFEYFSETQRNKGNFPGRFSGRQFSNSRSEMNVSTLELGDSALYLCASSLVGEAGEQYFGPGTRLTVT.

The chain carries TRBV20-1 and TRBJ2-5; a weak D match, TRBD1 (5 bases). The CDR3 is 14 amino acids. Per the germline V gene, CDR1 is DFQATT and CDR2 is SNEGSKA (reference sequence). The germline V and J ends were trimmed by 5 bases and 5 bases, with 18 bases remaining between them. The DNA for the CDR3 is TGCAGTGCTCCCAGGGTCGGCACCGGGGAGACCCAGTACTTC. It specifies CSAPRVGTGETQYF.

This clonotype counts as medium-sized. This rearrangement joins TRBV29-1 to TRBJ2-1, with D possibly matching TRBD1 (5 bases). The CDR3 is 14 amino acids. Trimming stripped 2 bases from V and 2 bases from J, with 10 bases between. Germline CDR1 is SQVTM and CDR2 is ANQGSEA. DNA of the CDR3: TGCAGCGTTGAACCCAGGGCAACCTACAATGAGCAGTTCTTC. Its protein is CSVEPRATYNEQFF.

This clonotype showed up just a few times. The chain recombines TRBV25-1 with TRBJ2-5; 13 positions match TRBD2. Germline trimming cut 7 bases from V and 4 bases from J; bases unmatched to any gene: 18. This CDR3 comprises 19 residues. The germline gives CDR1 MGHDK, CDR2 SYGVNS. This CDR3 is CASTINRGTSGTKVETQYF. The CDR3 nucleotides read TGTGCCAGCACCATCAACCGGGGGACTAGCGGGACGAAAGTAGAGACCCAGTACTTC.

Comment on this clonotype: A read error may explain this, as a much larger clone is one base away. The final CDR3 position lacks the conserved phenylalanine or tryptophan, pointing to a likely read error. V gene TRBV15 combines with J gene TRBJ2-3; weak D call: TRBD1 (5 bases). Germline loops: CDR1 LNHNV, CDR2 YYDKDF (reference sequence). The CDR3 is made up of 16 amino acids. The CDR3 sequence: CATSGATTPHTGTQYS. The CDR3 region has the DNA TGTGCCACCAGCGGGGCCACCACCCCACACACAGGTACGCAGTATTCT.

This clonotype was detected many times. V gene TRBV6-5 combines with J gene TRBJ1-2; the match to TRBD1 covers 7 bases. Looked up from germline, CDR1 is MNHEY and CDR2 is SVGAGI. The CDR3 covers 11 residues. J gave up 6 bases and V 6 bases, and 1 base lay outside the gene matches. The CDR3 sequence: CASSRGDGYTF. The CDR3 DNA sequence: TGTGCCAGCAGCAGGGGGGATGGCTACACCTTC.

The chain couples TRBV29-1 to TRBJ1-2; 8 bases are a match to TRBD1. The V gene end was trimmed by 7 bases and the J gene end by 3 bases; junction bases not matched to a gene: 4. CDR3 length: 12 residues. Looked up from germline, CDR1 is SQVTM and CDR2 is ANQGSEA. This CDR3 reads CSGSQGDYGYTF. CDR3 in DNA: TGCAGCGGATCACAGGGGGACTATGGCTACACCTTC.

CDR3: CAAIKGGVRTEAFF. CDR3 in DNA: TGTGCCGCCATCAAGGGGGGGGTTCGGACTGAAGCTTTCTTT. The chain joins TRBV15 to TRBJ1-1; D may be TRBD1 (6 bases). V lost 11 bases, J lost 5 bases, and 21 bases lay in between. The CDR3 totals 14 residues. Looked up from germline, CDR1 is LNHNV and CDR2 is YYDKDF (reference sequence).

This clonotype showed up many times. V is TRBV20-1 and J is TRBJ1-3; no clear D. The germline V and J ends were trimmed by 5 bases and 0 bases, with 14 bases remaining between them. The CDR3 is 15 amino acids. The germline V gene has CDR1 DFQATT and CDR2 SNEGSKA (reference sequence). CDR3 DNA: TGCAGTGCTTACGCCTCGGACCCCTCTGGAAACACCATATATTTT. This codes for CSAYASDPSGNTIYF.

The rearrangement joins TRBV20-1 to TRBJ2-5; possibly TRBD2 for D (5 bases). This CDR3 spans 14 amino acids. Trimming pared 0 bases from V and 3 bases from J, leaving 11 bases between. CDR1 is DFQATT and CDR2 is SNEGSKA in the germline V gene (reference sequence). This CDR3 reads CSARERVGKETQYF. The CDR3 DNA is TGCAGTGCTAGAGAGAGGGTTGGGAAAGAGACCCAGTACTTC.

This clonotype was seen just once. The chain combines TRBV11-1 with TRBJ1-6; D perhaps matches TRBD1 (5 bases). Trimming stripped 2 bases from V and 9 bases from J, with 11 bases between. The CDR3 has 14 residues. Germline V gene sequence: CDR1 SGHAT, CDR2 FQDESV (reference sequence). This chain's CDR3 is CASSLKGLFSPLHF. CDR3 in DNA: TGTGCCAGCAGCTTAAAGGGACTTTTTTCACCCCTCCACTTT.

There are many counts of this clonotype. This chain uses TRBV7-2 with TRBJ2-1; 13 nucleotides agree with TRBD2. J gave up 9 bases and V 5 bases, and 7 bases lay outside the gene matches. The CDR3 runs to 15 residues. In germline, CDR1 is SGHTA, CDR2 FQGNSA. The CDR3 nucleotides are TGTGCCAGCAGCCCTACTAGCGGGGGGGCGGGTGAGCAGTTCTTC. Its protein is CASSPTSGGAGEQFF.

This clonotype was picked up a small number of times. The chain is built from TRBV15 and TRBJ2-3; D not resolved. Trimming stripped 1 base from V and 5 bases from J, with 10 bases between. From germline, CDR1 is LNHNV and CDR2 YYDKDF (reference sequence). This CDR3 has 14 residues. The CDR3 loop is CATSRVSTQDTQYF. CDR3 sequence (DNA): TGTGCCACCAGCAGAGTTTCCACCCAAGATACGCAGTATTTT.

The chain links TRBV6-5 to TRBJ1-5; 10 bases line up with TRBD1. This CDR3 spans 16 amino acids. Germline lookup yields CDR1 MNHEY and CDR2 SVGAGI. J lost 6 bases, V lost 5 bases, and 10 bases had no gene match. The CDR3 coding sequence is TGTGCCAGCAGTCCCAATCGACAGGGGGCTGCTCAGCCCCAGCATTTT. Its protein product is CASSPNRQGAAQPQHF.

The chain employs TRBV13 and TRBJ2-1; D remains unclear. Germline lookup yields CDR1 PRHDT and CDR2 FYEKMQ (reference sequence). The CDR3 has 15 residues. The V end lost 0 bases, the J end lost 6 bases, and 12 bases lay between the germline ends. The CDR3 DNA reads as TGTGCCAGCAGCTTAGGCGATACCCGGCTCAATGAGCAGTTCTTC. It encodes CASSLGDTRLNEQFF. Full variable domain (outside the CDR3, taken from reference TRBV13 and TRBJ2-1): AAGVIQSPRHLIKEKRETATLKCYPIPRHDTVYWYQQGPGQDPQFLISFYEKMQSDKGSIPDRFSAQQFSDYHSELNMSSLELGDSALYFCASSLGDTRLNEQFFGPGTRLTVL.

The CDR3 sequence is CDPGLAVNEQFF. CDR3 DNA sequence: TGTGACCCGGGACTAGCGGTAAATGAGCAGTTCTTC. The chain has TRBV24-1 and TRBJ2-1, with 11 bases identical to TRBD2. The CDR3 has 12 residues. Germline V gene lookup returns CDR1 KGHDR and CDR2 SFDVKD.

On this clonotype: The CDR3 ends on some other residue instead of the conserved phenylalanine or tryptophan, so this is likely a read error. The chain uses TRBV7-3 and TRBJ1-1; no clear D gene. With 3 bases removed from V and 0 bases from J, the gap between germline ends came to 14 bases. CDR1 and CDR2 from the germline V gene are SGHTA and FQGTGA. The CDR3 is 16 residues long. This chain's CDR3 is CASSFIRSNMNTEAFS. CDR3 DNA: TGTGCCAGCAGCTTTATCCGGTCCAATATGAACACTGAAGCTTTCTCT.

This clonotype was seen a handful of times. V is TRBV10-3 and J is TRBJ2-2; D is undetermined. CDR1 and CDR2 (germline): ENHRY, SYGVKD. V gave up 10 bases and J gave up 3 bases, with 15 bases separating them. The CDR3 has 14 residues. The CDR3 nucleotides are TGTGCCACCGTCTCCCGGCCCGACACCGGGGAGCTGTTTTTT. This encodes CATVSRPDTGELFF.

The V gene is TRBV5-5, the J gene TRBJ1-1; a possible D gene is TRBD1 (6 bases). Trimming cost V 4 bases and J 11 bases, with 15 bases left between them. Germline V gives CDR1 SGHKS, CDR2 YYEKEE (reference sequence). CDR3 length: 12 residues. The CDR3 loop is CASSPGHLNAFF. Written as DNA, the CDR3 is TGTGCCAGCAGCCCGGGACACCTGAACGCTTTCTTT.

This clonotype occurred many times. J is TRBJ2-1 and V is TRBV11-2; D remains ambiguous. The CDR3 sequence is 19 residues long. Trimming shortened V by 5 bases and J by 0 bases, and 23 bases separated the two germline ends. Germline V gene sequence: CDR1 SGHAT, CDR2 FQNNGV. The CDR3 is CASSRLWMIEESSYNEQFF. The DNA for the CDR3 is TGTGCCAGCAGCCGACTGTGGATGATAGAAGAGAGCTCCTACAATGAGCAGTTCTTC.

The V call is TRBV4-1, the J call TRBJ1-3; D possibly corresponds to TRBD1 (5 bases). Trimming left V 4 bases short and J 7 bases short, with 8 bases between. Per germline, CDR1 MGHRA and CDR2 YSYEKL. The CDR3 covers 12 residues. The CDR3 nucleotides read TGCGCCAGCAGCCGTGAGGGGAACACCATATATTTT. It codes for CASSREGNTIYF.